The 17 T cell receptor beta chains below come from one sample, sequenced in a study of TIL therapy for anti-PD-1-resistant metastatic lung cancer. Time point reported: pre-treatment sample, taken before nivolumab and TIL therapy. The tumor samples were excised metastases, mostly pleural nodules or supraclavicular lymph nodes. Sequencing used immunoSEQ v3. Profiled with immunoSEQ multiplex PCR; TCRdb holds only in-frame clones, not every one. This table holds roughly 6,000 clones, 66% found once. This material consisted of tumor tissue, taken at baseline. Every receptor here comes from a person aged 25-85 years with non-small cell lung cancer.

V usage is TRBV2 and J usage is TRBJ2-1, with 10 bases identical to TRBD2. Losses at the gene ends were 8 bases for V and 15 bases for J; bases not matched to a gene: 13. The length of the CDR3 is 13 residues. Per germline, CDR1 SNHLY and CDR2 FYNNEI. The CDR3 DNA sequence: TGTGCCAGCGGGTACCTAGCGGGAGAACGGGGGTTCTTC. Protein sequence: CASGYLAGERGFF. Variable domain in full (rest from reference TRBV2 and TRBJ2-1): EPEVTQTPSHQVTQMGQEVILRCVPISNHLYFYWYRQILGQKVEFLVSFYNNEISEKSEIFDDQFSVERPDGSNFTLKIRSTKLEDSAMYFCASGYLAGERGFFGPGTRLTVL.

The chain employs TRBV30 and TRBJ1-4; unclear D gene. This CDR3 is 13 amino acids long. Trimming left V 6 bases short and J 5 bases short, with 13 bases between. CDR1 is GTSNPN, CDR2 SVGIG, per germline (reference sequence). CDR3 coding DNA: TGTGCCTGCGAGCGGCAGTCGAATGAAAAACTGTTTTTT. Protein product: CACERQSNEKLFF.

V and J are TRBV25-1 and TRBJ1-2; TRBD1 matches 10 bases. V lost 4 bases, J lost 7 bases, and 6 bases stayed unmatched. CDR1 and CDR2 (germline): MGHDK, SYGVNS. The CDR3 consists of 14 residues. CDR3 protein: CASSAGTGDRGYTF. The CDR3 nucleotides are TGTGCCAGCAGTGCTGGGACAGGGGATCGTGGCTACACCTTC.

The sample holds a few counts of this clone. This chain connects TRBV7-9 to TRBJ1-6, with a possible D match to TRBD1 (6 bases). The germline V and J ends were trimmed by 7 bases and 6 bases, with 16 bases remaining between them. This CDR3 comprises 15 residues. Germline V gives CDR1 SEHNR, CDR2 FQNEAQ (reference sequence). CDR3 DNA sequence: TGTGCCAGCACCACAGGGTCGCTCGGTAATTCACCCCTCCACTTT. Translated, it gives CASTTGSLGNSPLHF.

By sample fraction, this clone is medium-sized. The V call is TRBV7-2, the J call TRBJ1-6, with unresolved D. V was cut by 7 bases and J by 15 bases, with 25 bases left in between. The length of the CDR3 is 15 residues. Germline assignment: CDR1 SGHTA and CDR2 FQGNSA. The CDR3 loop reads CASTLSPALSLLLHF. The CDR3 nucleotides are TGTGCCAGCACTCTTTCCCCCGCCTTATCTCTTCTCCTCCACTTT.

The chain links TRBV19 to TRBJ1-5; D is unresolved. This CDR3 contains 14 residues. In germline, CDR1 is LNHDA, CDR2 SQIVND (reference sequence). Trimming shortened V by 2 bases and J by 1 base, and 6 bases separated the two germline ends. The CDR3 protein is CASSIRESNQPQHF. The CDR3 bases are TGTGCCAGTAGTATACGGGAGAGCAATCAGCCCCAGCATTTT.

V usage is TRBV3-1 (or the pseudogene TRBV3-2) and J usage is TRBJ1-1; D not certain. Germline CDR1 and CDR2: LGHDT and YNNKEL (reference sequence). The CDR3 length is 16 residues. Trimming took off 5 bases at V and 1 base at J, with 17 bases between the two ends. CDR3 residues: CASSTRRIDPNTEAFF. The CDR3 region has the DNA TGTGCCAGCAGCACAAGGCGCATTGACCCGAACACTGAAGCTTTCTTT.

The CDR3 nucleotides read TGTGCCAGCAGCTTGAGAGGGGCGGACTATGGCTACACCTTC. Translating it yields CASSLRGADYGYTF. The V call is TRBV5-6, the J call TRBJ1-2; a weak D match, TRBD1 (5 bases). Per the germline V gene, CDR1 is SGHDT and CDR2 is YYEEEE. This CDR3 has 14 residues. V was cut by 1 base and J by 3 bases, with 10 bases left in between.

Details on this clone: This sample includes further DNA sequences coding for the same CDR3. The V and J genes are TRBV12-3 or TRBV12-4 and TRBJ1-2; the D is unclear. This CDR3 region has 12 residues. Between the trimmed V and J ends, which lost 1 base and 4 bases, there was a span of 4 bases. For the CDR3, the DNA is TGTGCCAGCAGTTTAGAGGGCTATGGCTACACCTTC. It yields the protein CASSLEGYGYTF.

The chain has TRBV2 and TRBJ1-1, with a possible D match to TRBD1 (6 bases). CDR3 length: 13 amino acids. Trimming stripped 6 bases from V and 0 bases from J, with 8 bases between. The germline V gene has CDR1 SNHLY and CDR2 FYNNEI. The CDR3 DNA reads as TGTGCCAGCAGGCGGGACATGAACACTGAAGCTTTCTTT. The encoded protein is CASRRDMNTEAFF.

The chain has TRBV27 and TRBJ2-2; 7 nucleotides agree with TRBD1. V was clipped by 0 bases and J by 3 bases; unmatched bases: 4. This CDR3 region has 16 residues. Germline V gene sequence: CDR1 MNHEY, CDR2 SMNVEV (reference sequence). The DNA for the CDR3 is TGTGCCAGCAGTTTATCTATAACAGGGGACACCGGGGAGCTGTTTTTT. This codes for CASSLSITGDTGELFF.

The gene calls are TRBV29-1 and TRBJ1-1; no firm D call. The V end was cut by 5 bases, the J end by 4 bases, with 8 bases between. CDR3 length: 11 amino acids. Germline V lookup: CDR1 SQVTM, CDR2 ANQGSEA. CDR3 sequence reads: CSVRAATEAFF. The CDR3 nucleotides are TGCAGCGTTCGGGCAGCCACTGAAGCTTTCTTT.

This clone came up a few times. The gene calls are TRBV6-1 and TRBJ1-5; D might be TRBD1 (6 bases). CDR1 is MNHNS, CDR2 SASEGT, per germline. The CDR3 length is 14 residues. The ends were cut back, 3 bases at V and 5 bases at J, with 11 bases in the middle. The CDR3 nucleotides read TGTGCCAGCAGTGACCGGACAGCCGATCAGCCCCAGCATTTT. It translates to CASSDRTADQPQHF.

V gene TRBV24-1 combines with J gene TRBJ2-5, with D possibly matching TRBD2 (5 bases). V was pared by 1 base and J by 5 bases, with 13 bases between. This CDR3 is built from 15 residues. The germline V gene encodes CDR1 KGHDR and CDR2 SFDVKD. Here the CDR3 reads CATSDFMSGIETQYF. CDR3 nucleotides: TGTGCCACCAGTGATTTTATGTCGGGGATTGAGACCCAGTACTTC.

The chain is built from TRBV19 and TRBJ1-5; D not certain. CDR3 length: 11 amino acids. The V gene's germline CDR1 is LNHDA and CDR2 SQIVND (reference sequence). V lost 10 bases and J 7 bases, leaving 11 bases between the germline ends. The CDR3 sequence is CAIRDRQPQHF. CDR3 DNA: TGTGCCATCCGGGATAGACAGCCCCAGCATTTT.

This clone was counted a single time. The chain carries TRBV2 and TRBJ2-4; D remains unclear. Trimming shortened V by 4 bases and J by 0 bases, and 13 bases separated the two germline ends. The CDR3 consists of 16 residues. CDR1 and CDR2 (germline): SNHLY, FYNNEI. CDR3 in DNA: TGTGCCAGCAGTGCACAGATCTATAGAGCCAAAAACATTCAGTACTTC. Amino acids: CASSAQIYRAKNIQYF.

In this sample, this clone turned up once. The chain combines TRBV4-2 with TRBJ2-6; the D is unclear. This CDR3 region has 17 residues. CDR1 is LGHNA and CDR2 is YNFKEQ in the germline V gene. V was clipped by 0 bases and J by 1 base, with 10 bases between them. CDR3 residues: CASSQESNPSGANVLTF. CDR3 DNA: TGTGCCAGCAGCCAAGAGAGTAACCCTTCTGGGGCCAACGTCCTGACTTTC.